What follows is one T cell receptor (beta chain) and its context. These data belong to a study of identical twins. In TCRdb, the 5' RACE reads were re-called with MiXCR into one record per CDR3 protein. The repertoire holds about 890,000 distinct CDR3 sequences, with roughly an eighth as singletons. These data were likewise used in another study, on yellow fever vaccine responses in identical twins.

This sequence was found in a woman younger than 35 in good health. Input material: PBMCs.

DNA for the CDR3: TGTGCCAGCAGCCCCCGGTTGGGGACTAGCGGGAGGGTCAGCTCCTACAATGAGCAGTTCTTC. This codes for CASSPRLGTSGRVSSYNEQFF. The rearrangement links TRBV11-2 to TRBJ2-1, with 16 bases matching TRBD2. The CDR3 extends over 21 amino acids. CDR1 is SGHAT, CDR2 FQNNGV, per germline. The V and J ends lost 5 bases and 0 bases, in that order; junction bases with no gene match: 13.